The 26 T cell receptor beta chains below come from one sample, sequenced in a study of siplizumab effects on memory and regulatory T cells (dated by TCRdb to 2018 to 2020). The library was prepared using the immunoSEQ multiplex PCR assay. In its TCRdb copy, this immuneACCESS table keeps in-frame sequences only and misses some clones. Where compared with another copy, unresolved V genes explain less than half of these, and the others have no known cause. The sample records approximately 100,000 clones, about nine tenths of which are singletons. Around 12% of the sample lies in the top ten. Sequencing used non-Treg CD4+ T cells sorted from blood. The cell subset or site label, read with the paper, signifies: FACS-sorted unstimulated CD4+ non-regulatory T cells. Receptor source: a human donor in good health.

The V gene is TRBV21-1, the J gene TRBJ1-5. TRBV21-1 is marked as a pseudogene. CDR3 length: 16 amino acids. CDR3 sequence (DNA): TGTGCCAGCAGCAGAGGGGGAGGGGGCTTAGAGCAGCCCCAGCATTTT. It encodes CASSRGGGGLEQPQHF.

In DNA form, the CDR3 reads TGTGCCAGCTCACCAGGGACAGGTAGTAACAATCAGCCCCAGCATTTT. It is translated as CASSPGTGSNNQPQHF. The V call is TRBV18, the J call TRBJ1-5, with 8 bases that match TRBD1. Unmatched junction bases numbered 6, after V lost 2 bases and J lost 3 bases. The CDR3 totals 16 residues. Per germline, CDR1 KGHSH and CDR2 LQKENI.

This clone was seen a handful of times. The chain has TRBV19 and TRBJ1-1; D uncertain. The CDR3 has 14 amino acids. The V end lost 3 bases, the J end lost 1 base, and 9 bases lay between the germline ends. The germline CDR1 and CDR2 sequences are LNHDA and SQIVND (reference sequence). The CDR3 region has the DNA TGTGCCAGTAGTATCTCCAGCCGGAACACTGAAGCTTTCTTT. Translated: CASSISSRNTEAFF.

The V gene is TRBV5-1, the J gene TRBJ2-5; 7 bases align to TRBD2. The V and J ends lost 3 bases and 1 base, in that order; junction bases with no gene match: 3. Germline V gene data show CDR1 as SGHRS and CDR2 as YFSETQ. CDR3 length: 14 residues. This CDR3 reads CASSWGGAQETQYF. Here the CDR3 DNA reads TGCGCCAGCAGCTGGGGGGGAGCCCAAGAGACCCAGTACTTC.

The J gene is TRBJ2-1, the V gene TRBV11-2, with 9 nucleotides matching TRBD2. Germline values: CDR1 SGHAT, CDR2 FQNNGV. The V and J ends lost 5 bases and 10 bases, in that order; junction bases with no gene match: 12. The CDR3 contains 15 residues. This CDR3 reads CASSRSLAGEGEQFF. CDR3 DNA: TGTGCCAGCAGCCGTTCGTTAGCGGGAGAAGGGGAGCAGTTCTTC.

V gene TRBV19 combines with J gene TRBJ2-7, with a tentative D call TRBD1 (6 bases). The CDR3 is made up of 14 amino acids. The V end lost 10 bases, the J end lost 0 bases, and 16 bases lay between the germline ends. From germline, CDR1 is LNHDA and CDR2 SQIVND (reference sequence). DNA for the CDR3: TGTGCCACATCCCGGGACACGGGCTCCTACGAGCAGTACTTC. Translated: CATSRDTGSYEQYF.

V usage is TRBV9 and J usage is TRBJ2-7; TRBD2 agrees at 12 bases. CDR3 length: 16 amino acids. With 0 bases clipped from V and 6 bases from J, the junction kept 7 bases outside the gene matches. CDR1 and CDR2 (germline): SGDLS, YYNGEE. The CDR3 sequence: CASSVGLAGVEGEQYF. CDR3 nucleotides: TGTGCCAGCAGCGTAGGACTAGCGGGAGTCGAGGGCGAGCAGTACTTC.

The CDR3 is CASSRGQGSSPLHF. CDR3 coding DNA: TGTGCCAGCAGCAGGGGACAGGGCAGTTCACCCCTCCACTTT. The chain links TRBV27 to TRBJ1-6; 9 positions agree with TRBD1. V was clipped by 6 bases and J by 9 bases; unmatched bases: 6. Germline CDR1 MNHEY, CDR2 SMNVEV (reference sequence). The CDR3 loop spans 14 amino acids.

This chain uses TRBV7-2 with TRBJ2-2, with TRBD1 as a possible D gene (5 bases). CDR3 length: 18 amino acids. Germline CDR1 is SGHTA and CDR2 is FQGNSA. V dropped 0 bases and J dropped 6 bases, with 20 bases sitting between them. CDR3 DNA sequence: TGTGCCAGCAGCTTAGCTGCTCTTAGAGTGGGGCCCCCCGGGGAGCTGTTTTTT. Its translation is CASSLAALRVGPPGELFF.

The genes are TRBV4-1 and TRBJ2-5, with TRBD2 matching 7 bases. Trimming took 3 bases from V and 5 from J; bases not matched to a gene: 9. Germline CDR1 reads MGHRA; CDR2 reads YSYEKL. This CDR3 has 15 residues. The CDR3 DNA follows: TGCGCCAGCAGCCACGCCCCGACTAGCTTGGAGACCCAGTACTTC. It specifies CASSHAPTSLETQYF.

The CDR3 coding sequence is TGCGCCAGCAGTCTATTGGTTATGAATTCTGCAACTAATGAAAAACTGTTTTTT. This codes for CASSLLVMNSATNEKLFF. The rearrangement uses TRBV4-1 and TRBJ1-4, with D hard to call. The germline V and J ends were trimmed by 6 bases and 0 bases, with 20 bases remaining between them. This CDR3 has 18 residues. Germline V lookup: CDR1 MGHRA, CDR2 YSYEKL.

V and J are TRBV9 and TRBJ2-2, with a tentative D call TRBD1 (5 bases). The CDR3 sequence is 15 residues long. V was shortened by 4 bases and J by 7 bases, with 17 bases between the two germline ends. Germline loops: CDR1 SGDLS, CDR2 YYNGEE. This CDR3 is CASSSPGLQGGELFF. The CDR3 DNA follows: TGTGCCAGCAGCTCACCAGGGCTCCAGGGCGGGGAGCTGTTTTTT. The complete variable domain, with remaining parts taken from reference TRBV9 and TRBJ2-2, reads DSGVTQTPKHLITATGQRVTLRCSPRSGDLSVYWYQQSLDQGLQFLIQYYNGEERAKGNILERFSAQQFPDLHSELNLSSLELGDSALYFCASSSPGLQGGELFFGEGSRLTVL.

The CDR3 loop is CASGRQGDSYNEQFF. CDR3 DNA sequence: TGTGCCAGCGGACGACAGGGGGACTCCTACAATGAGCAGTTCTTC. The V and J genes are TRBV6-1 and TRBJ2-1, with 9 positions matching TRBD1. The CDR3 covers 15 residues. CDR1 is MNHNS, CDR2 SASEGT, per germline. V dropped 8 bases and J dropped 0; count of bases not matched to a gene: 5.

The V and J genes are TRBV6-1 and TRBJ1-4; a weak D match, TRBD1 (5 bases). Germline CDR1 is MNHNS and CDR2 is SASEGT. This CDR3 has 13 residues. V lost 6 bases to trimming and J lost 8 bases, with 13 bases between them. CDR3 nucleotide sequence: TGTGCCAGCAGGGGGCAATTGACGGAAAAACTGTTTTTT. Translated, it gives CASRGQLTEKLFF.

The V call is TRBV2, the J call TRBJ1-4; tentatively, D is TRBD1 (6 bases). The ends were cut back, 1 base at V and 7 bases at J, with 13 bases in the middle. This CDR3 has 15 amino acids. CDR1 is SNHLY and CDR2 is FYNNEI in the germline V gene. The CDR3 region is CASSEGTGRGEKLFF. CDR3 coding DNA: TGTGCCAGCAGTGAAGGCACAGGGCGGGGTGAAAAACTGTTTTTT.

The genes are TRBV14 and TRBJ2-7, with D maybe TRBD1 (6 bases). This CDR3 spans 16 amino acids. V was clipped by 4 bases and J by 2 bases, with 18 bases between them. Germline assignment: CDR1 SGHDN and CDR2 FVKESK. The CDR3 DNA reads TGTGCCAGCAGCCCCCGGGCGTACAGGGCCCCCTACGAGCAGTACTTC. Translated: CASSPRAYRAPYEQYF.

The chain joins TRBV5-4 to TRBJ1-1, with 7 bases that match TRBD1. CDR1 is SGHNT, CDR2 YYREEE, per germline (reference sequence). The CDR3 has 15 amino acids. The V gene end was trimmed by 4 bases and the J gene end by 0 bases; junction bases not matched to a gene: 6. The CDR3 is CASSQFGQVNTEAFF. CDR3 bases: TGTGCCAGCAGCCAATTCGGACAGGTGAACACTGAAGCTTTCTTT.

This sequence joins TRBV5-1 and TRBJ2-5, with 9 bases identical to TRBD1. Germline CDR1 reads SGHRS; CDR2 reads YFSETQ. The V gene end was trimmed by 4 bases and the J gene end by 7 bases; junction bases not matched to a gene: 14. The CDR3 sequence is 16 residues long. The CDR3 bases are TGCGCCAGCAGCACCACCGGGGACAGGGCGGGCGGGACCCAGTACTTC. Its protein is CASSTTGDRAGGTQYF.

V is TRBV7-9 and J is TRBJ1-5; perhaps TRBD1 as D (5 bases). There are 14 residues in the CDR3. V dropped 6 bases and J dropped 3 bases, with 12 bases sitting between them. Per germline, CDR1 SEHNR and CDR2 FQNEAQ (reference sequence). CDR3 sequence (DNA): TGTGCCAGCAGTCAGCAGGGATCCAATCAGCCCCAGCATTTT. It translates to CASSQQGSNQPQHF.

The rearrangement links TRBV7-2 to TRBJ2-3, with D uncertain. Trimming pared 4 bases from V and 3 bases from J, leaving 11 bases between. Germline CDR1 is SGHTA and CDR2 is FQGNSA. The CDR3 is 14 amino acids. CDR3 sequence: CASSSTLGTDTQYF. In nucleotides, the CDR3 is TGTGCCAGCAGCTCAACCCTCGGGACAGATACGCAGTATTTT.

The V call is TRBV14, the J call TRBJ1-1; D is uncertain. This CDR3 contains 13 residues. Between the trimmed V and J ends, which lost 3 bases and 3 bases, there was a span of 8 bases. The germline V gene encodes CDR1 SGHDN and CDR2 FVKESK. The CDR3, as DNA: TGTGCCAGCAGCCATCTCAAGGACACTGAAGCTTTCTTT. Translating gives CASSHLKDTEAFF.

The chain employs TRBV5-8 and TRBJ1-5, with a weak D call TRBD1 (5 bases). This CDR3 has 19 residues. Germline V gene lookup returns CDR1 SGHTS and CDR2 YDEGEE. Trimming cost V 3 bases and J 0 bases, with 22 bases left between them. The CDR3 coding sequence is TGTGCCAGCAGCTCTTTCCCTAACAGACGGACAACTAGCAATCAGCCCCAGCATTTT. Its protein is CASSSFPNRRTTSNQPQHF.

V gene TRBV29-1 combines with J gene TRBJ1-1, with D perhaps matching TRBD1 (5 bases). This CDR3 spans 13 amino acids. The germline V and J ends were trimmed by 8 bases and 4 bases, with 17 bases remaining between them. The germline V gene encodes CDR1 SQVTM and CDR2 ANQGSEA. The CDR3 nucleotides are TGCAGCTCGGGGCGGGGCCGGGGCACTGAAGCTTTCTTT. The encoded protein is CSSGRGRGTEAFF. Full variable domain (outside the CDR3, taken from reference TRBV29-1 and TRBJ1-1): SAVISQKPSRDICQRGTSLTIQCQVDSQVTMMFWYRQQPGQSLTLIATANQGSEATYESGFVIDKFPISRPNLTFSTLTVSNMSPEDSSIYLCSSGRGRGTEAFFGQGTRLTVV.

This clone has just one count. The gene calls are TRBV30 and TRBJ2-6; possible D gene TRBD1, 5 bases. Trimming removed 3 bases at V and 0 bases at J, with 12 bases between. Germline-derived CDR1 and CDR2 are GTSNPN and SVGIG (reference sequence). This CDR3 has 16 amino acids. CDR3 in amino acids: CAWRTAGSSGANVLTF. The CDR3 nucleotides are TGTGCCTGGAGGACAGCAGGCAGCTCTGGGGCCAACGTCCTGACTTTC.

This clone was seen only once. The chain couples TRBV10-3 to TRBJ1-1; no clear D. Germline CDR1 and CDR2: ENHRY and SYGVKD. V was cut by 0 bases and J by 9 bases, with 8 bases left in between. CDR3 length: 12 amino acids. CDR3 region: CAISESGRKAFF. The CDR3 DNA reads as TGTGCCATCAGTGAGTCGGGCAGAAAAGCTTTCTTT.

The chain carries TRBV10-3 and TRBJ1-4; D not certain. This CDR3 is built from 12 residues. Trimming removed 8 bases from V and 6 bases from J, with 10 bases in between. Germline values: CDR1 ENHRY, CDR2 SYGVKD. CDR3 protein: CAILGNDEKLFF. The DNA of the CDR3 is TGTGCCATCCTGGGTAACGATGAAAAACTGTTTTTT.